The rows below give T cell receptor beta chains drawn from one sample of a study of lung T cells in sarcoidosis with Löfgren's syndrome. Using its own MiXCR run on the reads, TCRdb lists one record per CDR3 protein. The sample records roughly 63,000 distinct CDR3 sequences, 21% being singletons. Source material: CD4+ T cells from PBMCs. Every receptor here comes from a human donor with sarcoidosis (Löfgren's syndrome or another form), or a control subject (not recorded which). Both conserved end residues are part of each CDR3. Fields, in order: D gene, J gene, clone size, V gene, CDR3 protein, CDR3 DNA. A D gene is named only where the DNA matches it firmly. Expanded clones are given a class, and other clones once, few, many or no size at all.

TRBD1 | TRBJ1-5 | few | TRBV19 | CASRGQGVNQPQHF | TGTGCCAGTAGGGGACAGGGGGTCAATCAGCCCCAGCATTTT
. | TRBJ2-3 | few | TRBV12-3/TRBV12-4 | CASRIGAESTDTQYF | TGTGCCAGCAGGATAGGAGCGGAAAGCACAGATACGCAGTATTTT
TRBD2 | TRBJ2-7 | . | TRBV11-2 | CASSLDLAAPFEQYF | TGTGCCAGCAGCTTGGATCTAGCGGCCCCTTTCGAGCAGTACTTC
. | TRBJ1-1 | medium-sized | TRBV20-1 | CSAGTSRVLGTEAFF | TGCAGTGCTGGAACTTCGAGGGTCCTGGGCACTGAAGCTTTCTTT
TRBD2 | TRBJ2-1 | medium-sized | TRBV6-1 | CASRTGGSRNEQFF | TGTGCCAGCAGGACGGGGGGTTCGAGGAATGAGCAGTTCTTC
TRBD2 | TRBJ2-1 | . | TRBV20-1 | CSASRTSGRLHEQFF | TGCAGTGCTAGCCGGACTAGCGGGAGATTGCATGAGCAGTTCTTC
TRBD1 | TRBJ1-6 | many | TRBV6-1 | CAIKGQGANSPLHF | TGTGCCATCAAGGGACAGGGGGCTAATTCACCCCTCCACTTT
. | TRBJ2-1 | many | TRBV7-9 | CASSSFNRGDEQFF | TGTGCCAGCAGCTCGTTCAACCGGGGCGATGAGCAGTTCTTC
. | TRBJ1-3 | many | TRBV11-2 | CASSQISAPGNTIYF | TGTGCCAGCAGCCAAATAAGTGCTCCTGGAAACACCATATATTTT
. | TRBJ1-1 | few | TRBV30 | CAWSVTRNTEAFF | TGTGCCTGGAGTGTAACCAGGAACACTGAAGCTTTCTTT